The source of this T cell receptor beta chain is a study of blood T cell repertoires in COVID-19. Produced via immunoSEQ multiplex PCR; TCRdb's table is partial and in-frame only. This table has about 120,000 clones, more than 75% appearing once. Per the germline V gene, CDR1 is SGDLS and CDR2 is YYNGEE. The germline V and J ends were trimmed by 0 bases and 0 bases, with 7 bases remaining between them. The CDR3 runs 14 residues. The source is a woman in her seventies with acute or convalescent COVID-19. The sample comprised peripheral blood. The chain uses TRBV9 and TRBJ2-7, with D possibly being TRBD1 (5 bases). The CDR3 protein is CASSVGTNSYEQYF. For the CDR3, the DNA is TGTGCCAGCAGCGTAGGGACAAACTCCTACGAGCAGTACTTC.